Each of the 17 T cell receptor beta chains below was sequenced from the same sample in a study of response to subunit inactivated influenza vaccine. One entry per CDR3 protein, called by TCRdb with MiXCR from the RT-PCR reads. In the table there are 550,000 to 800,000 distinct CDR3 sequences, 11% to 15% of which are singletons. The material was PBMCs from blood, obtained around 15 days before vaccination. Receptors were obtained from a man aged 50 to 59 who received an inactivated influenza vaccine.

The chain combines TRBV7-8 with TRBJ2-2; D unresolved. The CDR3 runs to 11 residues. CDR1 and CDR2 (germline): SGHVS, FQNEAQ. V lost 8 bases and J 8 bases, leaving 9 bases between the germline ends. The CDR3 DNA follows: TGTGCCAGCGCTCGACGAGGGGAGCTGTTTTTT. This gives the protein CASARRGELFF.

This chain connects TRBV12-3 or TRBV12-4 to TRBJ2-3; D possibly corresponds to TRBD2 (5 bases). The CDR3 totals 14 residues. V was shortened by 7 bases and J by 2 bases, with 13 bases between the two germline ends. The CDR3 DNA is TGTGCCAGCATCTCAGCGGAGCACACAGATACGCAGTATTTT. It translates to CASISAEHTDTQYF.

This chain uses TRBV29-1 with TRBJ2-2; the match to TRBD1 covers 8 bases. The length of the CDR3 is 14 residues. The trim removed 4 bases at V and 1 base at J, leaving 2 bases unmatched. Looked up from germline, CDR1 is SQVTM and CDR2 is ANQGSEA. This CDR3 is CSVGGQGNTGELFF. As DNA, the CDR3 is TGCAGCGTTGGAGGACAGGGGAACACCGGGGAGCTGTTTTTT.

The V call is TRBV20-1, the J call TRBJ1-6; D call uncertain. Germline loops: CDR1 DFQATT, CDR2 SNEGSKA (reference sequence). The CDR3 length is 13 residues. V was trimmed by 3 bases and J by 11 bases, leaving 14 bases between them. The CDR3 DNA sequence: TGCAGTGCTAGGGAGTTAGGAGGCCCACCCCTCCACTTT. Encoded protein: CSARELGGPPLHF.

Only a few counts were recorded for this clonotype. Here the CDR3 reads CSAGHGTGEETQYF. The CDR3 DNA reads TGCAGTGCTGGACATGGGACAGGGGAAGAGACCCAGTACTTC. The rearrangement links TRBV20-1 to TRBJ2-5; the match to TRBD1 covers 10 bases. V was clipped by 5 bases and J by 3 bases; unmatched bases: 6. The CDR3 contains 14 residues. Germline loops: CDR1 DFQATT, CDR2 SNEGSKA (reference sequence).

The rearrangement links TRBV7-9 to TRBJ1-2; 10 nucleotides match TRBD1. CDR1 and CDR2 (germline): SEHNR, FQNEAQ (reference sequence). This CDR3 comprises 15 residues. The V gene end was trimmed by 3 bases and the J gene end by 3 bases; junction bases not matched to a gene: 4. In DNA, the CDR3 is TGTGCCAGCAGCTTCCGGGACAGGGGAGACTATGGCTACACCTTC. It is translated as CASSFRDRGDYGYTF.

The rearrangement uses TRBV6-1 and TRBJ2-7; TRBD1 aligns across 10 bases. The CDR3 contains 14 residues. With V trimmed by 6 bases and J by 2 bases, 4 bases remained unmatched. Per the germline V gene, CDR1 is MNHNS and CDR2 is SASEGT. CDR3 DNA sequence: TGTGCCAGCAGCGGGACAGGGGATACCTACGAGCAGTACTTC. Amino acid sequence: CASSGTGDTYEQYF.

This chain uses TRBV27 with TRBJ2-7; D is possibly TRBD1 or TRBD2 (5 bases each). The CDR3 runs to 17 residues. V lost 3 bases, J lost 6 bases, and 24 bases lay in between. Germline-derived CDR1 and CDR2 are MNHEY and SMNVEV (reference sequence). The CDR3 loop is CASSFGTRGPRGGEQYF. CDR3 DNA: TGTGCCAGCAGTTTCGGGACGAGGGGACCTAGGGGCGGCGAGCAGTACTTC.

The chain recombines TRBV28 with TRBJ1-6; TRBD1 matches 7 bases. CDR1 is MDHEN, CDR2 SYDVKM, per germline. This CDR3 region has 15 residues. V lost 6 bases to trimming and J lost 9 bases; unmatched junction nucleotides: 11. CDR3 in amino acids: CASSPLDRDGSPLHF. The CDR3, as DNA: TGTGCCAGCAGCCCCCTAGACAGGGATGGTTCACCCCTCCACTTT.

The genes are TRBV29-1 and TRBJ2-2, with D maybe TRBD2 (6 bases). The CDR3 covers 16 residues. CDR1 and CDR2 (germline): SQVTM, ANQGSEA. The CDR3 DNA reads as TGCTGCGCCAGACCCGGGACTCACGCGAACACCGGGGAGCTGTTTTTT. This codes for CCARPGTHANTGELFF.

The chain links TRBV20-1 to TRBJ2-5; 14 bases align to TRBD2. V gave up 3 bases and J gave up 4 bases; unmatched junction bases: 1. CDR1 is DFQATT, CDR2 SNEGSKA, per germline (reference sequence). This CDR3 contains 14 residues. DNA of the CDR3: TGCAGTGCTAGCGGACTAGCGGGGGGAGAGACCCAGTACTTC. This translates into CSASGLAGGETQYF.

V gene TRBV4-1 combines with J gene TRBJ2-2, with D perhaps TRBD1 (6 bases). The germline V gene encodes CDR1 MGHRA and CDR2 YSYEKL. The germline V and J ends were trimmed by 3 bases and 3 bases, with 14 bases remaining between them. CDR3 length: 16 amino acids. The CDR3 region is CASSQGAGAYTGELFF. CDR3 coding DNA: TGCGCCAGCAGCCAGGGGGCAGGGGCGTACACCGGGGAGCTGTTTTTT.

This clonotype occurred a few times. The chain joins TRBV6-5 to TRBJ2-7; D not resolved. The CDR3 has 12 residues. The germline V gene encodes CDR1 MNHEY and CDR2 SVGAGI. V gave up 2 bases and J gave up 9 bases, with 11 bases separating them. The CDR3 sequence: CASSYMSGPQYF. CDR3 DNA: TGTGCCAGCAGTTACATGTCGGGCCCGCAGTACTTC.

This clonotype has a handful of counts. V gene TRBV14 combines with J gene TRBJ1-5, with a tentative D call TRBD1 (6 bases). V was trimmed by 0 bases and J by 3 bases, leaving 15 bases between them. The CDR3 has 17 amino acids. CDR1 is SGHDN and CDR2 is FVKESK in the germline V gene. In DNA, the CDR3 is TGTGCCAGCAGCCAAGATACAGGGAGAGAATCCAATCAGCCCCAGCATTTT. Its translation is CASSQDTGRESNQPQHF.

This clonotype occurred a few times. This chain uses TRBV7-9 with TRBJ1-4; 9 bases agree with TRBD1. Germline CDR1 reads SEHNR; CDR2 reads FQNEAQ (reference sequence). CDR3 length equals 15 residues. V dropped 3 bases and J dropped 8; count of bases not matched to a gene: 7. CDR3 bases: TGTGCCAGCAGCTTTCATGGGACAGGGAAAGAAAAACTGTTTTTT. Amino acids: CASSFHGTGKEKLFF.

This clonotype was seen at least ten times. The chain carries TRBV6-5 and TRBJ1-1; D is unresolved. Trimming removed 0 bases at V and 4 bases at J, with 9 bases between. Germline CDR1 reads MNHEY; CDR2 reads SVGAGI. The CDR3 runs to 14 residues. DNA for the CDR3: TGTGCCAGCAGTTACTCGAATCGGTTCACTGAAGCTTTCTTT. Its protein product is CASSYSNRFTEAFF.

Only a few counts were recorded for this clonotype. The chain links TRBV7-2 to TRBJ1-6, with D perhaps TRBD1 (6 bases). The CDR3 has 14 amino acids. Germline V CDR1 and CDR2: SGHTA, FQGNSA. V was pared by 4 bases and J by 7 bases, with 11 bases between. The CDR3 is CASSSLRGNSPLHF. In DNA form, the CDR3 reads TGTGCCAGCAGCTCCCTCAGGGGAAATTCACCCCTCCACTTT.